The next 9 T cell receptor beta chains were all read from a single sample in a study of T cells in Graves' hyperthyroidism and ophthalmopathy (dated by TCRdb to the late 2010s). The receptor library was made with multiplex PCR. Instrument on record: Illumina HiSeq 2000. The TCR beta CDR3 regions were amplified from the RNA transcripts. The first round of RT-PCR for the TCR CDR3 was performed with the HTBI primer set and the Qiagen OneStep RT-PCR kit. TCRdb reworked the public reads: Q25 trimming with fastp, MiXCR clone assembly, productive beta chains retained. Entries are consolidated by CDR3 protein sequence, retaining the most common genes and DNA. The sample includes under 400,000 distinct CDR3 sequences, with under 25% observed a single time. The top ten constitute about 50% of the sample. Sequencing was performed on blood. The origin of the receptors is a woman aged 45-65 years with Graves' hyperthyroidism.

This clonotype was detected once. This sequence joins TRBV7-9 and TRBJ2-5; TRBD2 is a possible D gene (6 bases). Germline lookup yields CDR1 SEHNR and CDR2 FQNEAQ (reference sequence). The V gene lost 3 bases and the J gene lost 6 bases, with 20 bases spanning the gap. The CDR3 runs 16 residues. The CDR3 sequence: CASSFSLSSDIKTQYF. CDR3 sequence (DNA): TGTGCCAGCAGCTTTTCGTTGTCTAGCGATATCAAGACCCAGTACTTC.

This clonotype was counted many times. The chain employs TRBV7-6 and TRBJ2-1; maybe TRBD2 (7 bases). Trimming removed 3 bases at V and 8 bases at J, with 17 bases between. CDR1 is SGHVS and CDR2 is FNYEAQ in the germline V gene. This CDR3 comprises 15 residues. CDR3 in amino acids: CASSFRGRAGDEQFF. The DNA of the CDR3 is TGTGCCAGCAGCTTTAGGGGGAGGGCCGGGGATGAGCAGTTCTTC.

This clonotype was recorded at least ten times. J is TRBJ2-7 and V is TRBV6-1, with D tentatively TRBD1 (6 bases). The length of the CDR3 is 15 residues. Germline V lookup: CDR1 MNHNS, CDR2 SASEGT. Between the trimmed V and J ends, which lost 3 bases and 2 bases, there was a span of 14 bases. The CDR3 spells CASSEAGQPPYEQYF. CDR3 nucleotides: TGTGCCAGCAGTGAGGCCGGACAGCCTCCCTACGAGCAGTACTTC.

The rearrangement joins TRBV25-1 to TRBJ2-7; 8 bases map to TRBD1. The germline gives CDR1 MGHDK, CDR2 SYGVNS. J was trimmed by 2 bases and V by 6 bases; bases with no gene match: 3. The CDR3 consists of 13 residues. This CDR3 reads CASRGQGPYEQYF. The CDR3 DNA reads as TGTGCCAGCAGAGGACAGGGTCCCTACGAGCAGTACTTC.

This clonotype turned up a few times. The V gene is TRBV20-1, the J gene TRBJ1-1; D unclear. Germline CDR1 and CDR2: DFQATT and SNEGSKA (reference sequence). The CDR3 has 13 amino acids. This CDR3 is CKCGQAGNTEAFF. The CDR3, as DNA: TGCAAATGCGGGCAGGCTGGGAACACTGAAGCTTTCTTT.

This clonotype was recorded many times. CDR3 bases: TGCGCCAGCAGGCCCATCGGGGGGTCCTACGAGCAGTACTTC. This encodes CASRPIGGSYEQYF. The rearrangement links TRBV4-1 to TRBJ2-7, with 7 positions matching TRBD2. Germline CDR1 MGHRA, CDR2 YSYEKL. V dropped 6 bases and J dropped 1; count of bases not matched to a gene: 6. The length of the CDR3 is 14 residues.

This clonotype showed up many times. V and J are TRBV5-6 and TRBJ1-1, with D tentatively TRBD1 (5 bases). From germline, CDR1 is SGHDT and CDR2 YYEEEE. V was shortened by 2 bases and J by 6 bases, with 11 bases between the two germline ends. This CDR3 spans 13 amino acids. CDR3 in amino acids: CASSLPGGSEAFF. The CDR3 DNA is TGTGCCAGCAGCTTACCGGGGGGATCTGAAGCTTTCTTT.

In this sample, this clonotype turned up many times. V gene TRBV10-3 combines with J gene TRBJ1-2; perhaps TRBD1 as D (6 bases). Trimming took 0 bases from V and 4 from J, leaving 9 bases between them. The CDR3 covers 14 residues. Germline CDR1 and CDR2: ENHRY and SYGVKD. The CDR3 DNA follows: TGTGCCATCAGTGAGTCAGGACAGTCCTATGGCTACACCTTC. This translates into CAISESGQSYGYTF.

With respect to this clonotype: At one end, the junction sequence differs from germline, possibly due to a read error. The genes are TRBV5-1 and TRBJ2-3, with D tentatively TRBD1 (5 bases). Germline V gives CDR1 SGHRS, CDR2 YFSETQ. CDR3 length equals 14 residues. CDR3 coding DNA: TGCGCCAACAGCAGCCAGACAGTCACAGATACGCAGTATTTT. Its translation is CANSSQTVTDTQYF.